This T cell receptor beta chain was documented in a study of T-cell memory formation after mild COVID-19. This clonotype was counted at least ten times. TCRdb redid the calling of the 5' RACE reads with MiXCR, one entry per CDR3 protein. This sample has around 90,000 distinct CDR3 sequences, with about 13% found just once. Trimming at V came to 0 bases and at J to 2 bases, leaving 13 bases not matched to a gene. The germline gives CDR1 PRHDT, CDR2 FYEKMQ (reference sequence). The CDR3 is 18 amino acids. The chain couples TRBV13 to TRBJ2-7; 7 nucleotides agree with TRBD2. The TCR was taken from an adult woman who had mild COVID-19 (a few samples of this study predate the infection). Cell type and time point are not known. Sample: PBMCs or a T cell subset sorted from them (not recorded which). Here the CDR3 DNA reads TGTGCCAGCAGCTTAGGGGGCTTGGAAAGCGGGACTACCTACGAGCAGTACTTC. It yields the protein CASSLGGLESGTTYEQYF.